The clone carrying this T cell receptor beta chain has more than one count but fewer than ten. V was pared by 7 bases and J by 6 bases, with 12 bases of the junction left unmatched. CDR1 and CDR2 (germline): SQVTM, ANQGSEA. CDR3 length: 15 amino acids. This specimen comes from a study of CD8+CD57+ T cells in acquired aplastic anemia. CDR3 and TCR beta VDJ profiling relied on a genomic DNA template. TCRdb independently ran MiXCR on the reads; one entry per CDR3 protein. This sample has roughly 58,000 distinct CDR3 sequences, with 55% found just once. Sequencing was done on a sample of sorted CD4+, CD8+, or CD8+CD57+ T cells (not recorded which) from PBMCs. The chain links TRBV29-1 to TRBJ2-1, with TRBD2 matching 10 bases. This clonotype was sampled from a human donor in good health, serving as a control. The CDR3 sequence: CSAHGTSGTRNEQFF. CDR3 bases: TGCAGCGCCCACGGAACTAGCGGGACTCGCAATGAGCAGTTCTTC.